Sequencing of this T cell receptor (beta chain) was carried out in a study of metastatic and nonmetastatic thyroid tumors. Across the whole study: Repertoire comparison spanned blood and tumor or nodule tissue of malignant and benign thyroid patients.

Germline loops: CDR1 SGHVS, CDR2 FQNEAQ. The ends were cut back, 2 bases at V and 7 bases at J, with 15 bases in the middle. The CDR3 sequence is 14 residues long. Original processing methods: The study built a papillary thyroid cancer distant-metastasis classifier from CDR3 differences across clinicopathological groups. TCRdb re-called clones via MiXCR from the PCR reads. TCRdb's processing, not the authors' own work, is the source of the V and J calls. This sample yields tens of thousands of clones, of which 20% to 25% are seen a single time; roughly 3.2% belongs to the top ten. Points from the study as a whole: TCR beta diversity was reportedly significantly higher in malignant thyroid tumors than benign nodules, in blood and tumor.

Worth noting for this clone: Its antigen is not known.

Ahead of thyroid surgery, no patient had received treatment of any kind. Sample: blood. The chain links TRBV7-8 to TRBJ2-7; no reliable D call. The source of this sequence is a male donor with papillary thyroid cancer or a benign thyroid nodule (not recorded which). Some clones in this sample may be carry-over from other donors' samples. CDR3 sequence: CASSLFRLTGEQYF. In DNA form, the CDR3 reads TGTGCCAGCAGCTTATTTAGATTAACCGGTGAGCAGTACTTC. The variable domain in full, completed from reference TRBV7-8 and TRBJ2-7, reads GAGVSQSPRYKVAKRGQDVALRCDPISGHVSLFWYQQALGQGPEFLTYFQNEAQLDKSGLPSDRFFAERPEGSVSTLKIQRTQQEDSAVYLCASSLFRLTGEQYFGPGTRLTVT.